This T cell receptor (beta chain) was profiled in a study of T-cell reconstitution after alpha-beta-depleted transplantation in children. In germline, CDR1 is SGHVS, CDR2 FQNEAQ. V gave up 4 bases and J gave up 6 bases; unmatched junction bases: 5. CDR3 size: 15 residues. TCRbeta library preparation incorporated unique molecular identifiers. TCRdb called the PCR reads again in MiXCR, with one record for every CDR3 protein. The sample carries around 370,000 distinct CDR3 sequences, roughly 16% recorded once. Whole-study findings and limits: The origin of alpha-beta T cells about two months after transplant was reportedly several hundred expanded graft clones. Some patients showed high day-60 TCRbeta diversity, which derived from surviving recipient T cells and thymic progenitors. It was newly produced T cells that mostly accounted for T-cell counts and diversity one year after transplant.

Note on this clonotype: Its antigen is undetermined.

This sample comprised PBMCs, mostly from graft donor cells, obtained 360 days after TCRalphabeta/CD19-depleted stem cell transplant. The receptor was isolated from a male patient between 2 and 9 years old who had a stem cell transplant for acute lymphoblastic leukemia, so the T cells may come from the graft donor. The chain couples TRBV7-8 to TRBJ2-1, with 11 bases lining up with TRBD2. The CDR3 loop reads CASSSGLAGGNEQFF. CDR3 in DNA: TGTGCCAGCAGCTCCGGACTAGCGGGTGGCAATGAGCAGTTCTTC. Full variable domain (rest looked up from reference TRBV7-8 and TRBJ2-1): GAGVSQSPRYKVAKRGQDVALRCDPISGHVSLFWYQQALGQGPEFLTYFQNEAQLDKSGLPSDRFFAERPEGSVSTLKIQRTQQEDSAVYLCASSSGLAGGNEQFFGPGTRLTVL.